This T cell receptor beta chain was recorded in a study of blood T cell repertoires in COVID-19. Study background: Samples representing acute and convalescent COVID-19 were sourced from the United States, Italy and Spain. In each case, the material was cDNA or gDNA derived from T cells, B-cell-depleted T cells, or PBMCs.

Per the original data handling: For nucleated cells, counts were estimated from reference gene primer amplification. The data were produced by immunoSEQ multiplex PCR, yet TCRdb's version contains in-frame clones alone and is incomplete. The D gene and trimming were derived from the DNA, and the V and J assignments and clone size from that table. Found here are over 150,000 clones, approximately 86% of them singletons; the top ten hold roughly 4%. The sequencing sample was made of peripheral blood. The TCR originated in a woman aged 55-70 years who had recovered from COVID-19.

The CDR3 DNA reads TGTGCCAGCAGCTTGGAAAGTACTAGTGGATCCGAGCAGTACTTC. Residues: CASSLESTSGSEQYF. The chain joins TRBV7-2 to TRBJ2-7; D is possibly TRBD2 (5 bases). The CDR3 sequence is 15 residues long. Trimming removed 3 bases at V and 6 bases at J, with 18 bases between. Looked up from germline, CDR1 is SGHTA and CDR2 is FQGNSA.